A single sample is the source of the 25 T cell receptor beta chains below, sequenced in a study of beta chain features in type 1 diabetes. The isolated RNA, all of it, was reverse transcribed, so expressed TCRB transcripts were what got sequenced. The repertoire was sequenced with immunoSEQ multiplex PCR; TCRdb's copy has only in-frame clones and lacks some. Here the sample spans 240,000 or so clones, about 25% being singletons. The sequencing sample was made of central memory CD4+ T cells from blood. The receptor set was obtained from a young man in good health.

V usage is TRBV18 and J usage is TRBJ2-7; a possible D gene is TRBD2 (6 bases). Trimming pared 1 base from V and 7 bases from J, leaving 17 bases between. CDR1 and CDR2 from the germline V gene are KGHSH and LQKENI. The CDR3 length is 15 residues. CDR3 in DNA: TGTGCCAGCTCACCACAACTGGGAGGAGGTGGGGAGCAGTACTTC. Residues: CASSPQLGGGGEQYF.

The sample holds a few counts of this clone. The chain employs TRBV5-1 and TRBJ2-7; D is perhaps TRBD1 or TRBD2 (5 bases each). The CDR3 contains 13 residues. Germline CDR1 SGHRS, CDR2 YFSETQ. The V end lost 3 bases, the J end lost 7 bases, and 14 bases lay between the germline ends. CDR3: CASSWDGPLEQYF. CDR3 bases: TGCGCCAGCAGCTGGGACGGGCCCCTGGAGCAGTACTTC.

This clone has a handful of counts. The genes are TRBV7-2 and TRBJ2-3; 7 bases align to TRBD2. Germline trimming cut 4 bases from V and 2 bases from J; bases unmatched to any gene: 9. The germline gives CDR1 SGHTA, CDR2 FQGNSA. The CDR3 loop spans 16 amino acids. CDR3 DNA sequence: TGTGCCAGCAGCTCAGTGGCTAGCGGATTCACAGATACGCAGTATTTT. Its translation: CASSSVASGFTDTQYF.

This clone turned up a few times. Different DNA sequences within this sample yield the same CDR3. This sequence joins TRBV9 and TRBJ2-3; D remains ambiguous. Trimming shortened V by 2 bases and J by 1 base, and 2 bases separated the two germline ends. Germline V gene sequence: CDR1 SGDLS, CDR2 YYNGEE. The CDR3 extends over 12 amino acids. CDR3 nucleotides: TGTGCCAGCAGCGTGGGCACAGATACGCAGTATTTT. Translation gives CASSVGTDTQYF.

This chain uses TRBV7-2 with TRBJ1-2; tentatively, D is TRBD1 (6 bases). The CDR3 contains 15 residues. Germline V gene sequence: CDR1 SGHTA, CDR2 FQGNSA. V was clipped by 5 bases and J by 4 bases, with 17 bases between them. As DNA, the CDR3 is TGTGCCAGCAGCCAGGCAGGGGCAGGAGTCTATGGCTACACCTTC. Residues: CASSQAGAGVYGYTF.

This chain joins TRBV7-9 and TRBJ2-3; 8 nucleotides match TRBD1. The length of the CDR3 is 15 residues. Looked up from germline, CDR1 is SEHNR and CDR2 is FQNEAQ (reference sequence). V lost 5 bases, J lost 4 bases, and 8 bases stayed unmatched. This CDR3 is CASSRQGLVPDTQYF. The CDR3 DNA reads TGTGCCAGCAGCCGACAGGGGTTGGTTCCAGATACGCAGTATTTT.

This clone was recorded a few times. V is TRBV10-2 and J is TRBJ2-6, with D unresolved. Germline CDR1 WSHSY, CDR2 SAAADI. CDR3 length: 14 residues. V shed 6 bases and J shed 0 bases, with 6 bases lying between them. The CDR3 region has the DNA TGCGCCAGCAGCCCCTCCTCTGGGGCCAACGTCCTGACTTTC. This sequence encodes CASSPSSGANVLTF.

With respect to this clone: A read error may explain this, as a much larger clone is one base away. Other nucleotide sequences in the sample specify the same CDR3. The rearrangement joins TRBV29-1 to TRBJ2-7; 9 nucleotides line up with TRBD1. The CDR3 totals 12 residues. In germline, CDR1 is SQVTM, CDR2 ANQGSEA. J gave up 6 bases and V 6 bases, and 6 bases lay outside the gene matches. CDR3 sequence reads: CSVGGQGGEQYF. The DNA for the CDR3 is TGCAGCGTGGGGGGACAGGGAGGCGAGCAGTACTTC.

The V call is TRBV10-3, the J call TRBJ2-2; D might be TRBD1 (5 bases). V lost 2 bases to trimming and J lost 12 bases, with 10 bases between them. CDR3 size: 12 residues. Per germline, CDR1 ENHRY and CDR2 SYGVKD. CDR3 coding DNA: TGTGCCATCAGTGAGGACAGCGCGAAGCTGTTTTTT. It yields the protein CAISEDSAKLFF.

This clone was seen a handful of times. This specimen includes other DNA sequences encoding the same CDR3. The V and J genes are TRBV5-1 and TRBJ2-3, with D possibly being TRBD2 (5 bases). This CDR3 has 14 residues. CDR1 is SGHRS, CDR2 YFSETQ, per germline. Trimming took 4 bases from V and 3 from J, leaving 12 bases between them. The CDR3 spells CASSLAESTDTQYF. As DNA, the CDR3 is TGCGCCAGCAGCCTAGCCGAGAGTACAGATACGCAGTATTTT. The whole variable domain, filled in from reference TRBV5-1 and TRBJ2-3, reads KAGVTQTPRYLIKTRGQQVTLSCSPISGHRSVSWYQQTPGQGLQFLFEYFSETQRNKGNFPGRFSGRQFSNSRSEMNVSTLELGDSALYLCASSLAESTDTQYFGPGTRLTVL.

This chain uses TRBV5-6 with TRBJ2-4; 8 positions agree with TRBD2. Germline-derived CDR1 and CDR2 are SGHDT and YYEEEE. The length of the CDR3 is 15 residues. Trimming took 5 bases from V and 8 from J; bases not matched to a gene: 12. CDR3 region: CASRRGAIARDIQYF. In DNA form, the CDR3 reads TGTGCCAGCAGGCGGGGGGCCATAGCCAGAGACATTCAGTACTTC.

The chain couples TRBV5-1 to TRBJ1-6; TRBD1 matches at 7 bases. The CDR3 covers 14 residues. V trimming: 1 base; J trimming: 10 bases; junction bases outside the gene matches: 5. Looked up from germline, CDR1 is SGHRS and CDR2 is YFSETQ. CDR3 in amino acids: CASSLTGENSPLHF. The CDR3 region has the DNA TGCGCCAGCAGCTTGACAGGGGAGAACTCACCCCTCCACTTT.

The table lists this clone with many counts. The gene calls are TRBV5-1 and TRBJ2-3; 9 positions match TRBD1. Per germline, CDR1 SGHRS and CDR2 YFSETQ. The CDR3 totals 14 residues. V lost 3 bases to trimming and J lost 3 bases; unmatched junction nucleotides: 2. CDR3 loop: CASSWDRATDTQYF. CDR3 sequence (DNA): TGCGCCAGCAGCTGGGACAGGGCAACAGATACGCAGTATTTT. Combining the CDR3 with reference TRBV5-1 and TRBJ2-3 gives the whole variable domain KAGVTQTPRYLIKTRGQQVTLSCSPISGHRSVSWYQQTPGQGLQFLFEYFSETQRNKGNFPGRFSGRQFSNSRSEMNVSTLELGDSALYLCASSWDRATDTQYFGPGTRLTVL.

This clone was seen only a few times. This chain connects TRBV18 to TRBJ2-7; D is ambiguous. CDR3 length equals 14 residues. The germline CDR1 and CDR2 sequences are KGHSH and LQKENI. V was shortened by 0 bases and J by 6 bases, with 12 bases between the two germline ends. The CDR3 DNA follows: TGTGCCAGCTCACCACCTGGGCCCGGCGGCGAGCAGTACTTC. The encoded protein is CASSPPGPGGEQYF.

The chain couples TRBV30 to TRBJ2-7; D gene unclear. The V gene's germline CDR1 is GTSNPN and CDR2 SVGIG (reference sequence). There are 15 residues in the CDR3. The V end lost 0 bases, the J end lost 0 bases, and 12 bases lay between the germline ends. The CDR3 is CAWSVPTPSSYEQYF. The CDR3 DNA is TGTGCCTGGAGTGTACCGACACCGAGCTCCTACGAGCAGTACTTC.

This clone was counted only a few times. The gene calls are TRBV10-3 and TRBJ1-4, with a possible D match to TRBD1 (5 bases). Germline V gene data show CDR1 as ENHRY and CDR2 as SYGVKD. The CDR3 covers 16 residues. Trimming took off 0 bases at V and 5 bases at J, with 13 bases between the two ends. The chain's CDR3 is CAISESPGFPNEKLFF. CDR3 nucleotide sequence: TGTGCCATCAGTGAGTCCCCAGGGTTCCCCAATGAAAAACTGTTTTTT.

This clone was detected a few times. This chain joins TRBV5-6 and TRBJ2-1, with D perhaps matching TRBD2 (5 bases). Between the trimmed V and J ends, which lost 4 bases and 1 base, there was a span of 12 bases. The CDR3 is 15 residues long. The germline CDR1 and CDR2 sequences are SGHDT and YYEEEE. The CDR3 reads CASSPARGSYNEQFF. The CDR3, as DNA: TGTGCCAGCAGCCCCGCGCGCGGGTCCTACAATGAGCAGTTCTTC.

The CDR3 DNA reads TGTGCCAGCAGCTTAGGGGGTTACAATGAGCAGTTCTTC. Translated, it gives CASSLGGYNEQFF. The chain is built from TRBV11-2 and TRBJ2-1, with D unresolved. With 1 base removed from V and 4 bases from J, the gap between germline ends came to 5 bases. Per the germline V gene, CDR1 is SGHAT and CDR2 is FQNNGV. This CDR3 spans 13 amino acids. Looking up the rest from reference TRBV11-2 and TRBJ2-1 gives the full variable domain: EAGVAQSPRYKIIEKRQSVAFWCNPISGHATLYWYQQILGQGPKLLIQFQNNGVVDDSQLPKDRFSAERLKGVDSTLKIQPAKLEDSAVYLCASSLGGYNEQFFGPGTRLTVL.

V is TRBV11-3 and J is TRBJ1-2, with a possible D match to TRBD1 (6 bases). Deletions cut 5 bases from V and 8 bases from J, with 15 bases between. Germline loops: CDR1 SGHNT, CDR2 YENEEA. The CDR3 is 13 amino acids. CDR3 protein: CASSNSQGHGYTF. In nucleotides, the CDR3 is TGTGCCAGCAGCAACTCACAGGGTCACGGCTACACCTTC.

The V and J genes are TRBV6-6 and TRBJ2-7; D perhaps matches TRBD1 (5 bases). Trimming removed 0 bases at V and 3 bases at J, with 9 bases between. Germline values: CDR1 MNHNY, CDR2 SVGAGI (reference sequence). This CDR3 contains 14 residues. The CDR3 spells CASSYSQGSYEQYF. The CDR3 coding sequence is TGTGCCAGCAGTTACTCGCAGGGTAGCTACGAGCAGTACTTC.

The chain employs TRBV7-6 and TRBJ2-3; 9 bases match TRBD2. Germline CDR1 and CDR2: SGHVS and FNYEAQ. This CDR3 contains 18 residues. The ends lost 2 bases at V and 0 bases at J; junction bases unmatched: 9. Here the CDR3 DNA reads TGTGCCAGCAGCTTACGGAGCGGGGGGTCAGGGAGCACAGATACGCAGTATTTT. Translation gives CASSLRSGGSGSTDTQYF.

This clone was detected only a few times. The gene calls are TRBV27 and TRBJ2-1; 7 bases are a match to TRBD1. This CDR3 spans 19 amino acids. Germline trimming cut 6 bases from V and 2 bases from J; bases unmatched to any gene: 19. CDR1 is MNHEY, CDR2 SMNVEV, per germline (reference sequence). The CDR3 loop is CASRETRRDRGLPYNEQFF. The DNA for the CDR3 is TGTGCCAGCAGGGAGACACGCCGGGACAGAGGACTCCCCTACAATGAGCAGTTCTTC.

The chain employs TRBV30 and TRBJ2-1, with 7 positions matching TRBD2. Per the germline V gene, CDR1 is GTSNPN and CDR2 is SVGIG (reference sequence). There are 17 residues in the CDR3. V trimming: 1 base; J trimming: 4 bases; junction bases outside the gene matches: 13. The CDR3 here is CAWSAQGWSGTYNEQFF. Here the CDR3 DNA reads TGTGCCTGGAGTGCGCAAGGTTGGAGCGGGACTTACAATGAGCAGTTCTTC.

This chain links TRBV4-2 with TRBJ2-5, with 12 bases fitting TRBD2. Germline lookup yields CDR1 LGHNA and CDR2 YNFKEQ. The CDR3 spans 16 residues. V lost 0 bases, J lost 5 bases, and 4 bases stayed unmatched. The CDR3 protein is CASSQDLAGGLETQYF. DNA for the CDR3: TGTGCCAGCAGCCAAGATCTAGCGGGGGGGCTTGAGACCCAGTACTTC.

This chain connects TRBV5-1 to TRBJ2-7; no firm D call. The germline V gene encodes CDR1 SGHRS and CDR2 YFSETQ. Trimming shortened V by 4 bases and J by 0 bases, and 8 bases separated the two germline ends. This CDR3 has 13 residues. The CDR3 DNA follows: TGCGCCAGCAGCACCGCAGGCTCCTACGAGCAGTACTTC. Translating gives CASSTAGSYEQYF.